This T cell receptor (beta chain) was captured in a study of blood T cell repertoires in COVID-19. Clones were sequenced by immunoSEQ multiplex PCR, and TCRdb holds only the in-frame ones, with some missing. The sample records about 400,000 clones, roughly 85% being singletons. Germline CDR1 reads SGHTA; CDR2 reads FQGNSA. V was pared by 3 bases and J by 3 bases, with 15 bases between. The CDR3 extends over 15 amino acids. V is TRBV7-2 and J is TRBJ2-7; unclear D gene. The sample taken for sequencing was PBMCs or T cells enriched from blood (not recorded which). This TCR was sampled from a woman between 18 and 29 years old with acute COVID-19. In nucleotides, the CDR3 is TGTGCCAGCAGCTTCCTGTCGCCGACTTACTACGAGCAGTACTTC. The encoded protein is CASSFLSPTYYEQYF.